This entry features one T cell receptor beta chain sequence. The record originates from a study of T cell responses to AZD1222 COVID-19 vaccine. Study-level information: Pooling of second doses given at about 4 or about 12 weeks was done.

Profiling relied on immunoSEQ multiplex PCR, and the TCRdb table lists in-frame clones only, not all of them. The repertoire holds more than 140,000 clones, with about 91% as singletons. The source of this sequence is an adult in good health. Sequencing used peripheral blood, obtained on day 0 of AZD1222 vaccination.

CDR3 DNA sequence: TGTGCCAGCAGTCATAGCGGGAGATATGAGCAGTTCTTC. Amino acids: CASSHSGRYEQFF. The chain joins TRBV7-3 to TRBJ2-1, with TRBD2 matching 9 bases. V shed 6 bases and J 8 bases; nucleotides not matched to a gene: 5. The CDR3 has 13 residues. The germline V gene has CDR1 SGHTA and CDR2 FQGTGA. Filled out from reference TRBV7-3 and TRBJ2-1, the complete variable domain reads GAGVSQTPSNKVTEKGKYVELRCDPISGHTALYWYRQSLGQGPEFLIYFQGTGAADDSGLPNDRFFAVRPEGSVSTLKIQRTERGDSAVYLCASSHSGRYEQFFGPGTRLTVL.